This is a list of T cell receptor beta chains from one sample in a study of blood T cells in healthy people across ages. MiXCR, applied by TCRdb to the 5' RACE reads, yields one record per CDR3 protein. The sample has fewer than 900,000 distinct CDR3 sequences, about half seen once. The material sequenced was blood. The receptors originated from a woman aged 60-75 years in good health. CDR3s include the opening cysteine and the closing phenylalanine or tryptophan. The D gene is left open where the match is weak. Only some rows state a clone size, as once, few, many or a class for expanded clones.

TRBV28	TRBD2	TRBJ2-1	NA	TGTGCCAGCAGTTACCTAGCGGGAGCCTACAATGAGCAGTTCTTC	CASSYLAGAYNEQFF
TRBV5-1	TRBD2	TRBJ2-1	NA	TGCGCCAGCAGCTTGTTGGGACTAGCGGGAGTTAATGAGCAGTTCTTC	CASSLLGLAGVNEQFF
TRBV9	TRBD1	TRBJ2-5	NA	TGTGCCAGCAGCGCCGACAGGGTGGAGACCCAGTACTTC	CASSADRVETQYF
TRBV4-3	NA	TRBJ2-1	NA	TGCGCCAGCAGCCAAGGGGGGAGTGGCGTCAATGAGCAGTTCTTC	CASSQGGSGVNEQFF
TRBV4-3	NA	TRBJ1-2	NA	TGCGCCAGCAGCCAAAGGACGTCGGGGGACTATGGCTACACCTTC	CASSQRTSGDYGYTF
TRBV20-1	NA	TRBJ1-6	NA	TGCAGTGCTAGACCTCCAACGACAACAGGACCCGGAGTCAATTCACCCCTCCACTTT	CSARPPTTTGPGVNSPLHF
TRBV7-9	NA	TRBJ1-6	NA	TGTGCCAGCAGCGACCGTGGGGGCGGCTTGAATTCACCCCTCCACTTT	CASSDRGGGLNSPLHF
TRBV4-3	NA	TRBJ2-7	NA	TGCGCCAGCAGCCAAGGCCGGGACCTTCCCTACGAGCAGTACTTC	CASSQGRDLPYEQYF
TRBV7-3	TRBD2	TRBJ2-3	few	TGTGCCAGCTCACCGACTAGCGGCACAGATACGCAGTATTTT	CASSPTSGTDTQYF
TRBV6-5	NA	TRBJ2-1	NA	TGTGCCAGCAAATTAGACAGCTACAATGAGCAGTTCTTC	CASKLDSYNEQFF
TRBV6-5	TRBD2	TRBJ2-1	NA	TGTGCCAGCAGAGGGACTAGCGGGCGGGAGTTCTTC	CASRGTSGREFF
TRBV7-3	NA	TRBJ2-1	few	TGTGCCAGCAGCTTACACCCTACTAGGTTGACCTACAATGAGCAGTTCTTC	CASSLHPTRLTYNEQFF
TRBV7-9	NA	TRBJ2-7	many	TGTGCCAGCAGTCCCCTGGGATACGAGCAGTACTTC	CASSPLGYEQYF
TRBV24-1	TRBD2	TRBJ2-7	NA	TGTGCCGCCAGTGATTCGACTAGCGGCGCCTACGAGCAGTACTTC	CAASDSTSGAYEQYF
TRBV27	TRBD1	TRBJ2-7	NA	TGTGCCAGCAGTTTAACCCAGGGACAGGGCGGGCGGTACGAGCAGTACTTC	CASSLTQGQGGRYEQYF
TRBV29-1	TRBD1	TRBJ1-1	NA	TGCAGCTTTGGGACAGGGGGCCGAGCTGAAGCTTTCTTT	CSFGTGGRAEAFF
TRBV2	NA	TRBJ2-5	NA	TGTGCCAGCAGCACAGGGCTGGGGGAGACCCAGTACTTC	CASSTGLGETQYF
TRBV27	TRBD1	TRBJ2-7	few	TGTGCCAGCAGTTTGAAGGGACAGGGGACCTACGAGCAGTACTTC	CASSLKGQGTYEQYF
TRBV18	NA	TRBJ1-6	NA	TGTGCCAGCTCACCACCGGGAGGGAGAAATTCACCCCTCCACTTT	CASSPPGGRNSPLHF
TRBV7-9	NA	TRBJ2-3	few	TGTGCCAGCAGCCTCCAGTTGACGCTTCCGATTACAGATACGCAGTATTTT	CASSLQLTLPITDTQYF
TRBV3-1	TRBD2	TRBJ2-3	once	TGTGCCAGCAGCCAAGATACGAGCGGGAGTAGGTATTTT	CASSQDTSGSRYF
TRBV5-1	TRBD1	TRBJ2-1	few	TGCGCCAGCAGCTTGGTACAGGGGATAAATGAGCAGTTCTTC	CASSLVQGINEQFF
TRBV20-1	NA	TRBJ2-3	few	TGCAGTGCTAGGGCTAGCACAGATACGCAGTATTTT	CSARASTDTQYF
TRBV5-1	NA	TRBJ2-7	NA	TGCGCCAGCAGCTTGGATACGCCCTACGAGCAGTACTTC	CASSLDTPYEQYF
TRBV20-1	NA	TRBJ2-5	NA	TGCAGTGCTAGAAAAACTCCTAGTAATCCAGAGACCCAGTACTTC	CSARKTPSNPETQYF
TRBV24-1	NA	TRBJ2-1	NA	TGTGCCACCAGTGATACGGTTGCGGGGCATGAGCAGTTCTTC	CATSDTVAGHEQFF
TRBV7-2	TRBD2	TRBJ2-7	NA	TGTGCCAGCAGCTTAGGTAGCGGGAAAGGATACGAGCAGTACTTC	CASSLGSGKGYEQYF
TRBV18	NA	TRBJ2-5	NA	TGTGCCAGCTCACTTGGACCGAACTTGAGGGAGACCCAGTACTTC	CASSLGPNLRETQYF
TRBV29-1	NA	TRBJ2-5	few	TGCAGCGTTGAAGACCGGGACGGGGAGACCCAGTACTTC	CSVEDRDGETQYF
TRBV25-1	TRBD1	TRBJ1-2	NA	TGTGCCAGCAGTGGCGACAGGGAGTTCCGTGGCTACACCTTC	CASSGDREFRGYTF
TRBV7-2	NA	TRBJ2-5	many	TGTGCCAGCAGCTTAGCGCAAGGAAGGGGGTGGTCGGAGACCCAGTACTTC	CASSLAQGRGWSETQYF
TRBV7-2	TRBD2	TRBJ2-3	NA	TGTGCCAGCAGCTTAGTCGGGAGGACTGAGTATACGCAGTATTTT	CASSLVGRTEYTQYF
TRBV7-7	NA	TRBJ2-7	few	TGTGCTAGCAGCCCAGTGGCGGACCCTTCGGGTGAGCAGTACTTC	CASSPVADPSGEQYF
TRBV10-3	NA	TRBJ1-5	NA	TGTGCCATCAGTGAGTCGACGATGGGGGTTCAGCCCCAGCATTTT	CAISESTMGVQPQHF
TRBV18	NA	TRBJ2-5	NA	TGTGTCAGCTCACTCTCCGGGACGGCTAAAGAGACCCAGTACTTC	CVSSLSGTAKETQYF
TRBV7-2	NA	TRBJ2-7	NA	TGTGCCAGCAGCTTATTTTTCGGAGCGGAGCCCCGGGAGCAGTACTTC	CASSLFFGAEPREQYF
TRBV11-2	TRBD2	TRBJ2-7	few	TGTGCCAGCAGCCCTAAGACAGCGGGAGTCGTCCGGAACGAGCAGTACTTC	CASSPKTAGVVRNEQYF